Listed below are T cell receptor beta chains from one sample, sequenced in a study of blood T cell repertoires in COVID-19. This table comes from immunoSEQ multiplex PCR, and its TCRdb copy is limited to in-frame clones, with some not included. The table includes over 75,000 clones, over 80% detected once. Sequenced: peripheral blood. These TCRs come from a woman of 80 years or more with active or convalescent COVID-19. Both conserved end residues are part of each CDR3. The D gene is left open where the match is weak. Rows may omit the clone size; those that give it use once, few, many or a size class.

D gene: -; clone size: once; V gene: TRBV11-2; CDR3 protein: CASSLFRTGELFF
D gene: -; clone size: -; V gene: TRBV29-1; CDR3 protein: CSVEKSNSNYGYTF
D gene: -; clone size: -; V gene: TRBV10-3; CDR3 protein: CAIRGGTGNTEAFF
D gene: -; clone size: -; V gene: TRBV11-2; CDR3 protein: CASSFTGMNTEAFF
D gene: -; clone size: -; V gene: TRBV4-1; CDR3 protein: CASSQSEVGGYTF
D gene: -; clone size: -; V gene: TRBV7-3; CDR3 protein: CASSTGHGGGYTF
D gene: -; clone size: -; V gene: TRBV6-1; CDR3 protein: CASSEDAGARVYEQFF
D gene: -; clone size: -; V gene: TRBV19; CDR3 protein: CASSIGLGVTGELFF
D gene: TRBD2; clone size: -; V gene: TRBV30; CDR3 protein: CAWRLAGVNEQFF
D gene: -; clone size: -; V gene: TRBV4-3; CDR3 protein: CASSQGYVDRNYGYTF
D gene: TRBD1; clone size: -; V gene: TRBV10-3; CDR3 protein: CATQGAGNTEAFF
D gene: -; clone size: -; V gene: TRBV10-3; CDR3 protein: CAISELGLAGETQYF
D gene: TRBD1; clone size: -; V gene: TRBV18; CDR3 protein: CASSLPGTGIYGYTF
D gene: -; clone size: -; V gene: TRBV7-6; CDR3 protein: CASSPRTDYGYTF
D gene: TRBD1; clone size: few; V gene: TRBV19; CDR3 protein: CASSISFRGPGANVLTF
D gene: -; clone size: -; V gene: TRBV15; CDR3 protein: CATSGTTTAATNEKLFF
D gene: -; clone size: -; V gene: TRBV4-1; CDR3 protein: CASSQERAGRSTDTQYF
D gene: TRBD1; clone size: -; V gene: TRBV19; CDR3 protein: CASGERTGAFSNQPQHF
D gene: TRBD1; clone size: -; V gene: TRBV7-9; CDR3 protein: CASSWTGLGEQYF
D gene: -; clone size: once; V gene: TRBV7-2; CDR3 protein: CASSLGVEGNTEAFF
D gene: -; clone size: -; V gene: TRBV5-1; CDR3 protein: CASSLMGLVYNEQFF
D gene: -; clone size: -; V gene: TRBV5-4; CDR3 protein: CASSSGQRNTEAFF
D gene: -; clone size: -; V gene: TRBV5-4; CDR3 protein: CASSPGTPGTDTQYF
D gene: TRBD2; clone size: -; V gene: TRBV28; CDR3 protein: CASSFPRGAGAYEQYF
D gene: -; clone size: -; V gene: TRBV4-1; CDR3 protein: CASSPGRAENSPLHF
D gene: -; clone size: -; V gene: TRBV11-1; CDR3 protein: CASSFRDRNNSPLHF
D gene: TRBD2; clone size: once; V gene: TRBV6-5; CDR3 protein: CASSYSSGGTDNEQFF
D gene: TRBD1; clone size: -; V gene: TRBV24-1; CDR3 protein: CATSEGTGGLSNQPQHF
D gene: -; clone size: -; V gene: TRBV11-2; CDR3 protein: CASSFAPGASTEAFF
D gene: -; clone size: -; V gene: TRBV11-2; CDR3 protein: CASSLDREKLFF
D gene: -; clone size: -; V gene: TRBV28; CDR3 protein: CASSSARQDSSYEQYF
D gene: TRBD2; clone size: -; V gene: TRBV6-1; CDR3 protein: CASSELASGGAGEQYF
D gene: -; clone size: -; V gene: TRBV2; CDR3 protein: CATAYEASYNEQFF
D gene: -; clone size: -; V gene: TRBV3-1/TRBV3-2; CDR3 protein: CASRGTGRDEKLFF
D gene: TRBD2; clone size: -; V gene: TRBV19; CDR3 protein: CARGLAGGSSTDTQYF
D gene: TRBD1; clone size: few; V gene: TRBV6-5; CDR3 protein: CASSYVFGTGRYF
D gene: TRBD1; clone size: -; V gene: TRBV11-3; CDR3 protein: CASSLGAGGYNEQFF
D gene: -; clone size: once; V gene: TRBV19; CDR3 protein: CASSAQVAGEQYF
D gene: TRBD2; clone size: -; V gene: TRBV18; CDR3 protein: CASSPTGGQETQYF